This T cell receptor (beta chain) is drawn from a study of CD8 T cells in ankylosing spondylitis (dated by TCRdb to 2016 to 2017). In terms of the full investigation: The study profiled T cell receptor beta repertoires in healthy donors and ankylosing spondylitis patients to find disease-linked TCR variants. The full study cohort comprised 20 to 25 ankylosing spondylitis patients and approximately 100 healthy donors. Samples of peripheral blood were taken, and for ankylosing spondylitis patients, synovial fluid was collected as well. Summary of the overall study and its limitations: In peripheral blood, the disease-linked clones were found at relatively low frequencies and had a CD8+ phenotype. The disease-linked clones were reported as significantly enriched in matched synovial fluid samples from ankylosing spondylitis patients. A TCR beta motif made up of several highly homologous amino acid variants appeared to be characteristic of blood from ankylosing spondylitis patients. Some of the motif variants had been reported before in the synovial fluid and blood of reactive arthritis patients, a finding that suggests common disease-initiation mechanisms.

This clonotype has only one observation. The clone's antigen remains unknown. The limits of the CDR3 on the DNA are not certain, so only TCRdb's listed CDR3 is given. CDR1 and CDR2, looked up from the germline V gene, are MDHEN and SYDVKM. Including the terminal cysteine and phenylalanine, the CDR3 comprises 15 residues. The instrument given in TCRdb is Illumina HiSeq 2500. Quantitative 5'-RACE with molecular barcodes was used to prepare TCR beta libraries. The paper's processing steps were these. Disease-linked TCR variants were identified with a new computational method built on a probabilistic model of VDJ rearrangement. TCRdb reran the public reads through fastp at Q25 and MiXCR, keeping productive beta chains. Each entry is one CDR3 protein sequence, shown with its most common DNA and genes. These V and J calls rely on TCRdb rather than the paper's analysis. The sample profile shows approximately 150,000 distinct CDR3 sequences; 40% to 50% of them were found once. The ten top clones hold around 15% of the sample.

Synovial fluid samples were paired with blood samples taken from the same ankylosing spondylitis patients. The receptor was derived from a male donor with ankylosing spondylitis. The sequence is built from TRBV28 and TRBJ1-2; the table assigns TRBD1, which was not confirmed against the DNA. Material for sequencing was synovial fluid, either unsorted or a sorted T cell fraction (not recorded which). The CDR3 has the sequence CASSVGAGTPRGNTF.